This section outlines one T cell receptor (beta chain) sequence together with its context. Its antigen is not known. The library gave individual cDNA molecules unique molecular identifiers. Using its own MiXCR run on the RACE reads, TCRdb lists one record per CDR3 protein. Here the sample spans fewer than 200,000 distinct CDR3 sequences, around a quarter being singletons. This CDR3 comprises 14 residues. The V end lost 4 bases, the J end lost 0 bases, and 11 bases lay between the germline ends. CDR1 and CDR2 from the germline V gene are SGHRS and YFSETQ. The source of the sample is a study of human T cells and chemical hapten exposure. For the study at large: Sensitization involved placing 2% DPC onto an approximately 2 cm by approximately 2 cm region of upper inner arm skin.

Regarding the study as a whole: Clustering by CDR3 similarity yielded significantly more large clusters from expanded TCRs than controls.

Regarding time point: patch test 3, about 24 weeks after DPC sensitization. Treatment: therapeutic diphenylcyclopropenone sensitization with weekly scalp DPC. Suited to DPC and affected by alopecia, the donors ranged from 18 to 70 years old. This sample comprised whole blood, obtained in connection with sensitization to the hapten diphenylcyclopropenone (DPC). The receptor was derived from a woman aged 18 to 35 with alopecia areata. Some clones in this sample may be carry-over from other donors' samples. This rearrangement joins TRBV5-1 to TRBJ2-7, with no clear D. Here the CDR3 DNA reads TGCGCCAGCAGCGCCCAGGTGAGCTCCTACGAGCAGTACTTC. Amino acids: CASSAQVSSYEQYF.